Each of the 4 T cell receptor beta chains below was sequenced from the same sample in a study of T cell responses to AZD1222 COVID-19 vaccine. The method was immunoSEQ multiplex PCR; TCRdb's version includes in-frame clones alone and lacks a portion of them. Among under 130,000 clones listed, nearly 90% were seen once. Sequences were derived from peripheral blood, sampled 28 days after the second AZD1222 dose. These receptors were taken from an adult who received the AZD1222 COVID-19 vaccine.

The CDR3 loop reads CASSLDTFGYTF. The DNA for the CDR3 is TGTGCCAGCAGCTTGGACACGTTCGGCTACACCTTC. The chain employs TRBV5-4 and TRBJ1-2; D is unclear. The V gene's germline CDR1 is SGHNT and CDR2 YYREEE (reference sequence). The CDR3 has 12 amino acids. Trimming took 0 bases from V and 8 from J, leaving 8 bases between them.

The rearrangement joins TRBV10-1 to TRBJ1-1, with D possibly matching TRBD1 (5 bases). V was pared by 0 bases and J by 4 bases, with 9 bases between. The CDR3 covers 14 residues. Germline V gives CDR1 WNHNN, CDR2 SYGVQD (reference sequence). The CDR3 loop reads CASSESGTFTEAFF. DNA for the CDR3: TGCGCCAGCAGTGAGTCAGGGACTTTCACTGAAGCTTTCTTT.

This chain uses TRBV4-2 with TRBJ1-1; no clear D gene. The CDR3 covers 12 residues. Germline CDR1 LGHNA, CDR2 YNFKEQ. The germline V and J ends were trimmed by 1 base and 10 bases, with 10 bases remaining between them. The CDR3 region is CASSQGEGGAFF. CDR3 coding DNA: TGTGCCAGCAGCCAAGGGGAGGGTGGAGCTTTCTTT.

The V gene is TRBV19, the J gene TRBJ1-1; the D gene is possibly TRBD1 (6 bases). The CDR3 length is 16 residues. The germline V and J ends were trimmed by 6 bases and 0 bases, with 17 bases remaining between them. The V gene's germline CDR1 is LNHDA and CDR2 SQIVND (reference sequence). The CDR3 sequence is CASRVQGRVMNTEAFF. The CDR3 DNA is TGTGCCAGTAGAGTACAGGGTCGGGTTATGAACACTGAAGCTTTCTTT. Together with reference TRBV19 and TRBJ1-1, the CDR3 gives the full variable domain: DGGITQSPKYLFRKEGQNVTLSCEQNLNHDAMYWYRQDPGQGLRLIYYSQIVNDFQKGDIAEGYSVSREKKESFPLTVTSAQKNPTAFYLCASRVQGRVMNTEAFFGQGTRLTVV.